This T cell receptor (beta chain) was sequenced in a study of human thymus T cells. Broader study findings: Seemingly biased V and J gene usage marked thymic and blood repertoires.

CDR3 length equals 14 residues. CDR1 is SGHTA and CDR2 is FQGNSA in the germline V gene. The V and J ends lost 5 bases and 4 bases respectively, with 14 bases between them. This clone was picked up one time. Its antigen is undetermined. Half of the eight donors gave about 0.5-1 mL blood during surgery. The data were produced by immunoSEQ multiplex PCR, yet TCRdb's version contains in-frame clones alone and is incomplete. This sample has 35,000 to 45,000 clones, with around 94% found just once. The sequence derives from a boy less than two years old with a congenital heart defect but otherwise immunologically healthy. Sequenced material: blood. The V gene is TRBV7-2, the J gene TRBJ1-2; D is unresolved. This chain's CDR3 is CASSPDPTGYGYTF. The CDR3, as DNA: TGTGCCAGCAGCCCAGACCCCACGGGCTATGGCTACACCTTC.